The sequence of this T cell receptor (beta chain) was determined in a study of cytomegalovirus exposure and HLA in healthy donors. Findings and limits, study-wide: In a later analysis, TCR beta V- and J-gene trimming was associated with a missense DCLRE1C variant. Most observed TCR sequences were rare, whereas some public TCRs were detected in many donors. In vitro experiments confirmed that three CMV-associated chains were specific for CMV antigens.

Germline V gene data show CDR1 as KGHSH and CDR2 as LQKENI. This CDR3 spans 14 amino acids. V lost 1 base and J lost 5, with 12 bases in between. In the case of this clone: The antigen remains unidentified.

Primers: 60 Vbeta forward and 13 Jbeta reverse. Original handling: Counted up in a later analysis, unique TCR beta chains came to some 72 million, with around 11 million shared. The data were produced by immunoSEQ multiplex PCR, yet TCRdb's version contains in-frame clones alone and is incomplete. That table is the source of V, J and clone size, and D and trimming were worked out from the DNA. The sample has some 190,000 clones; around four fifths are singletons. Material: PBMCs. This clonotype originated in a man aged 40-50 years in good health and CMV-seropositive. This chain links TRBV18 with TRBJ2-7; D unclear. CDR3 sequence: CASSPRAFPDEQYF. CDR3 sequence (DNA): TGTGCCAGCTCACCACGAGCTTTCCCCGACGAGCAGTACTTC.